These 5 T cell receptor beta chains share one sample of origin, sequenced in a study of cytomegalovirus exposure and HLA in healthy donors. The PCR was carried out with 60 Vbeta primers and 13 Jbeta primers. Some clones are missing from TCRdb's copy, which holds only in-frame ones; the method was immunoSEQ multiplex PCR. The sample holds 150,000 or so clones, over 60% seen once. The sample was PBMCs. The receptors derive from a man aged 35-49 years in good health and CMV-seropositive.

The CDR3 protein is CASSFSGQFEAFF. The DNA for the CDR3 is TGTGCCAGCAGCTTTTCGGGACAGTTTGAAGCTTTCTTT. The rearrangement joins TRBV5-5 to TRBJ1-1; TRBD1 matches 7 bases. J gave up 7 bases and V 2 bases, and 5 bases lay outside the gene matches. Germline lookup yields CDR1 SGHKS and CDR2 YYEKEE (reference sequence). This CDR3 comprises 13 residues.

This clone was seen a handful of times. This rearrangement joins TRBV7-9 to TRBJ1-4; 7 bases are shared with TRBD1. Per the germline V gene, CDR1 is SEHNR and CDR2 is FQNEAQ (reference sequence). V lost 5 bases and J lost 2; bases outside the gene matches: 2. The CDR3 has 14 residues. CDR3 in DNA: TGTGCCAGCAGCCCGGGACAGACTAATGAAAAACTGTTTTTT. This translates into CASSPGQTNEKLFF.

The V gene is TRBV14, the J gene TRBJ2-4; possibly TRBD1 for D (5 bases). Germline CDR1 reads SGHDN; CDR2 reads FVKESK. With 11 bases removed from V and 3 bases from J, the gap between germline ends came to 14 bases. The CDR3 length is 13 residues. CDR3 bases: TGTGCCGAACAGGTGACTGGCAAAAACATTCAGTACTTC. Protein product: CAEQVTGKNIQYF.

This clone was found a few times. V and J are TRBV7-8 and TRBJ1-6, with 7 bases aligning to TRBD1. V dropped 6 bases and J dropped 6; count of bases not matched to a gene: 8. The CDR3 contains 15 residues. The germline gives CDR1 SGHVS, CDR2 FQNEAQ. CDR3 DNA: TGTGCCAGCAGGGAAGACAGGGCCGCTAATTCACCCCTCCACTTT. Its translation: CASREDRAANSPLHF.

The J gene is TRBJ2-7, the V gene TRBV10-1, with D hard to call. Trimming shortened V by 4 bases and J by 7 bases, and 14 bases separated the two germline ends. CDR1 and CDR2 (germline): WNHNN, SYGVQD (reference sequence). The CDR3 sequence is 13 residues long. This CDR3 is CASSAWVSGEQYF. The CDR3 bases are TGCGCCAGCAGTGCCTGGGTTTCAGGAGAGCAGTACTTC.